A single sample is the source of the 10 T cell receptor beta chains below, sequenced in a study of cytomegalovirus exposure and HLA in healthy donors. Vbeta (60) and Jbeta (13) primers were used in the PCR. TCRdb's copy holds only in-frame clones and misses some; the assay was immunoSEQ multiplex PCR. The data show roughly 190,000 clones, about 84% seen once. Sequencing was performed on PBMCs. The receptors stem from a woman aged 25 to 39 in good health and CMV-seropositive.

The chain couples TRBV27 to TRBJ2-2, with TRBD1 as a possible D gene (6 bases). Germline V gene lookup returns CDR1 MNHEY and CDR2 SMNVEV (reference sequence). The ends were cut back, 3 bases at V and 1 base at J, with 9 bases in the middle. The CDR3 is 15 amino acids. CDR3 nucleotide sequence: TGTGCCAGCAGTTTTCAGACAGGGAACACCGGGGAGCTGTTTTTT. Translated, it gives CASSFQTGNTGELFF.

V usage is TRBV7-2 and J usage is TRBJ1-3; D might be TRBD1 (6 bases). CDR1 and CDR2 from the germline V gene are SGHTA and FQGNSA. This CDR3 region has 19 residues. V was clipped by 1 base and J by 0 bases, with 19 bases between them. This CDR3 is CASSLGGAEGDLSGNTIYF. CDR3 DNA sequence: TGTGCCAGCAGCTTAGGAGGCGCCGAGGGGGACCTCTCTGGAAACACCATATATTTT. The full variable domain, its missing parts supplied by reference TRBV7-2 and TRBJ1-3, is GAGVSQSPSNKVTEKGKDVELRCDPISGHTALYWYRQSLGQGLEFLIYFQGNSAPDKSGLPSDRFSAERTGGSVSTLTIQRTQQEDSAVYLCASSLGGAEGDLSGNTIYFGEGSWLTVV.

The rearrangement uses TRBV4-1 and TRBJ2-2, with 11 bases aligning to TRBD1. From germline, CDR1 is MGHRA and CDR2 YSYEKL. This CDR3 is built from 14 residues. Unmatched junction bases numbered 2, after V lost 6 bases and J lost 5 bases. CDR3 sequence (DNA): TGCGCCAGCAGAGGGACAGGGGGTACCGGGGAGCTGTTTTTT. This translates into CASRGTGGTGELFF.

The chain uses TRBV5-1 and TRBJ2-7; perhaps TRBD1 as D (5 bases). The germline V gene encodes CDR1 SGHRS and CDR2 YFSETQ. The V end was cut by 0 bases, the J end by 3 bases, with 10 bases between. This CDR3 has 14 residues. CDR3 protein: CASSLGQPLYEQYF. The CDR3 DNA follows: TGCGCCAGCAGCTTGGGACAGCCCCTCTACGAGCAGTACTTC.

This clone was seen once. The CDR3 nucleotides are TGTGCCAGCAGCAAGGGGAGGGGTACCGGGGAGCTGTTTTTT. Protein product: CASSKGRGTGELFF. The gene calls are TRBV11-1 and TRBJ2-2; 7 nucleotides align to TRBD2. In germline, CDR1 is SGHAT, CDR2 FQDESV (reference sequence). Germline trimming cut 5 bases from V and 5 bases from J; bases unmatched to any gene: 5. The length of the CDR3 is 14 residues.

J is TRBJ2-7 and V is TRBV9; TRBD2 is a possible D gene (5 bases). Deletions cut 3 bases from V and 3 bases from J, with 10 bases between. Per germline, CDR1 SGDLS and CDR2 YYNGEE. The CDR3 has 13 residues. CDR3 sequence (DNA): TGTGCCAGCAGCGAAGGGAGCGGCTACGAGCAGTACTTC. Translating gives CASSEGSGYEQYF.

V gene TRBV2 combines with J gene TRBJ2-1; tentative D call: TRBD1 (6 bases). Deletions cut 6 bases from V and 3 bases from J, with 12 bases between. The CDR3 covers 14 residues. Per the germline V gene, CDR1 is SNHLY and CDR2 is FYNNEI. CDR3 in DNA: TGTGCCAGCAGGACGTGGGGGCTCTACAATGAGCAGTTCTTC. Amino acid sequence: CASRTWGLYNEQFF.

The chain has TRBV13 and TRBJ2-7; D remains unclear. The CDR3 is 11 amino acids. Germline V gives CDR1 PRHDT, CDR2 FYEKMQ (reference sequence). Trimming took off 2 bases at V and 3 bases at J, with 2 bases between the two ends. The CDR3 DNA follows: TGTGCCAGCAGCTTACACTACGAGCAGTACTTC. Translated: CASSLHYEQYF.

This chain joins TRBV4-1 and TRBJ2-1, with D possibly matching TRBD2 (6 bases). V shed 2 bases and J shed 11 bases, with 16 bases lying between them. CDR1 and CDR2 from the germline V gene are MGHRA and YSYEKL. CDR3 length: 14 amino acids. CDR3 region: CASSQLSGFLQQFF. CDR3 coding DNA: TGCGCCAGCAGCCAACTTAGCGGCTTTTTACAGCAGTTCTTC.

Concerning this clone: The junction departs from the called germline gene at one end, perhaps through a read error. The chain carries TRBV9 and TRBJ2-3; possible D gene TRBD1, 5 bases. Germline V gives CDR1 SGDLS, CDR2 YYNGEE. CDR3 length: 14 residues. DNA of the CDR3: TGTGCCAGCAGCGTAACCGCCGCGACAGATGCGCAGTATTTT. Encoded protein: CASSVTAATDAQYF.